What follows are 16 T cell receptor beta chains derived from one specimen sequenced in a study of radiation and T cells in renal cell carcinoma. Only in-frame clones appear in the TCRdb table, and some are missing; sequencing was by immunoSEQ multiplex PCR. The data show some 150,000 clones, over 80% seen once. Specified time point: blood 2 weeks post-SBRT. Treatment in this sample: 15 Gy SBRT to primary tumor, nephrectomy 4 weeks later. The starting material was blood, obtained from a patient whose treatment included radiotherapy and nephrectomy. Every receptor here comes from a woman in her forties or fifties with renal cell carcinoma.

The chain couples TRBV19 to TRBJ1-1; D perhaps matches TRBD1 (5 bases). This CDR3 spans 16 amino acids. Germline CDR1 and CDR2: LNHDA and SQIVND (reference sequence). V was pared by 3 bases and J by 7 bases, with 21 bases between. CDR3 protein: CASSIRQDSLRREAFF. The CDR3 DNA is TGTGCCAGTAGTATTCGGCAAGACAGCCTGAGGCGTGAAGCTTTCTTT. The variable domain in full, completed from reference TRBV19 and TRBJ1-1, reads DGGITQSPKYLFRKEGQNVTLSCEQNLNHDAMYWYRQDPGQGLRLIYYSQIVNDFQKGDIAEGYSVSREKKESFPLTVTSAQKNPTAFYLCASSIRQDSLRREAFFGQGTRLTVV.

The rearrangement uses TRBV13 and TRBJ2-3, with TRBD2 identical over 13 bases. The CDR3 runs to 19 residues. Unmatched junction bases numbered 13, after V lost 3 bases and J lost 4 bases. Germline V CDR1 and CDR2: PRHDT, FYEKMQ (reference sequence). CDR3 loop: CASSFLTIGTSGEPDTQYF. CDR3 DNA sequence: TGTGCCAGCAGCTTTCTTACAATAGGGACTAGCGGGGAACCAGATACGCAGTATTTT.

In DNA, the CDR3 is TGCGCCAGCAGAAACACCTTGACAGGGGGCCCCTACGAGCAGTACTTC. It encodes CASRNTLTGGPYEQYF. J is TRBJ2-7 and V is TRBV5-1, with TRBD1 identical over 10 bases. The J segment lost 2 bases and the V segment lost 5 bases, leaving 10 bases of the junction unmatched. Germline CDR1 SGHRS, CDR2 YFSETQ. This CDR3 is 16 amino acids long.

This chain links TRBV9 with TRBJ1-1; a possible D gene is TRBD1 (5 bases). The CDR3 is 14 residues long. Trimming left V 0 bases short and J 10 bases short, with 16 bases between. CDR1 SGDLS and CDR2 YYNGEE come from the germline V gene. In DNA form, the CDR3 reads TGTGCCAGCAGCGTAGGGCAGGAGGGGAGACGAGCTTTCTTT. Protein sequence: CASSVGQEGRRAFF. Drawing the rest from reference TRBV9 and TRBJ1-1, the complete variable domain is DSGVTQTPKHLITATGQRVTLRCSPRSGDLSVYWYQQSLDQGLQFLIQYYNGEERAKGNILERFSAQQFPDLHSELNLSSLELGDSALYFCASSVGQEGRRAFFGQGTRLTVV.

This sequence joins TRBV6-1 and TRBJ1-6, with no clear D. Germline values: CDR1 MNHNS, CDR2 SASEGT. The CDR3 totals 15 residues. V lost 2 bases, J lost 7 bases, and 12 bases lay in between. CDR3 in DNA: TGTGCCAGCAGTGAACAATCTGTATTGAATTCACCCCTCCACTTT. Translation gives CASSEQSVLNSPLHF.

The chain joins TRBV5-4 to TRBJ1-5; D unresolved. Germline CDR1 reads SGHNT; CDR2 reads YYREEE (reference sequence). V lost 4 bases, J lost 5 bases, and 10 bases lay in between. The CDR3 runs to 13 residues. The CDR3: CASSRNIDQPQHF. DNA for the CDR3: TGTGCCAGCAGCCGAAACATCGATCAGCCCCAGCATTTT.

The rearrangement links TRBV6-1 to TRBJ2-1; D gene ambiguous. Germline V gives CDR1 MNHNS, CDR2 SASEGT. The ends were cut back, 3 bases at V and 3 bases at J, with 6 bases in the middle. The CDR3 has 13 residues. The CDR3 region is CASSEWGYNEQFF. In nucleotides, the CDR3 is TGTGCCAGCAGTGAGTGGGGCTACAATGAGCAGTTCTTC.

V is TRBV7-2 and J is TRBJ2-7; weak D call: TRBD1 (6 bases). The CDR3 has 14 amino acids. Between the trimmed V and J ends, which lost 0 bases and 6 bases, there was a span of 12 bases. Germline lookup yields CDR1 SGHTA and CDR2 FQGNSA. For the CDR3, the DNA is TGTGCCAGCAGCTTAGCGGCGTCAGGGGCCGAGCAGTACTTC. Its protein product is CASSLAASGAEQYF.

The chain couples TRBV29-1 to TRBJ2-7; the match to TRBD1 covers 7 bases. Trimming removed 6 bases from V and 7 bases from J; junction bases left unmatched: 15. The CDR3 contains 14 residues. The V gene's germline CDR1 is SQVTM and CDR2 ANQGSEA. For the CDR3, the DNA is TGCAGCGTCCTCGGGACAGCCCCCTTGGGTGAGCAGTACTTC. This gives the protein CSVLGTAPLGEQYF.

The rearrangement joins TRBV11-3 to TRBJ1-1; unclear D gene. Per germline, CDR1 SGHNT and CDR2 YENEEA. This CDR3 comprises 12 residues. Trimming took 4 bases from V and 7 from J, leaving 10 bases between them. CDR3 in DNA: TGTGCCAGCAGCTCTCGGAGTAATGAAGCTTTCTTT. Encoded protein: CASSSRSNEAFF.

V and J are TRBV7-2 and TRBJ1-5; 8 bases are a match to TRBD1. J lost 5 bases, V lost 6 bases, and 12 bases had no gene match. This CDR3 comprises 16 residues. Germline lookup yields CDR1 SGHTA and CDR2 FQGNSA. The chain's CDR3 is CASSHGQGRGYQPQHF. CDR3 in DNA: TGTGCCAGCAGTCACGGACAGGGCCGGGGGTATCAGCCCCAGCATTTT. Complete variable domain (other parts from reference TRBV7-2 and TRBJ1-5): GAGVSQSPSNKVTEKGKDVELRCDPISGHTALYWYRQSLGQGLEFLIYFQGNSAPDKSGLPSDRFSAERTGGSVSTLTIQRTQQEDSAVYLCASSHGQGRGYQPQHFGDGTRLSIL.

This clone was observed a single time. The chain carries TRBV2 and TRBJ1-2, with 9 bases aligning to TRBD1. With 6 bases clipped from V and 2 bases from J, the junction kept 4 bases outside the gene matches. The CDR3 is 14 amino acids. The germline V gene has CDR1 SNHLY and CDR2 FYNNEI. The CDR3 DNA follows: TGTGCCAGCAGGGGGGACAGGGTGAACTATGGCTACACCTTC. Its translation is CASRGDRVNYGYTF.

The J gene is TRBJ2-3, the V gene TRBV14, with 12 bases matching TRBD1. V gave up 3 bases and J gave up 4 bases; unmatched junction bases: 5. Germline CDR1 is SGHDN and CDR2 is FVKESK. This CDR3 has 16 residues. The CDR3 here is CASSHPGQGAADTQYF. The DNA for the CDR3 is TGTGCCAGCAGCCACCCGGGACAGGGGGCCGCAGATACGCAGTATTTT.

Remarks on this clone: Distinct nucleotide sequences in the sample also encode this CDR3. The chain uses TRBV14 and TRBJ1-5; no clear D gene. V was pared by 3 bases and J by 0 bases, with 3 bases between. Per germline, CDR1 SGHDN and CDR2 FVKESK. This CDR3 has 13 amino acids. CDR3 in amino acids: CASSQDSNQPQHF. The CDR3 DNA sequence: TGTGCCAGCAGCCAGGATAGCAATCAGCCCCAGCATTTT.

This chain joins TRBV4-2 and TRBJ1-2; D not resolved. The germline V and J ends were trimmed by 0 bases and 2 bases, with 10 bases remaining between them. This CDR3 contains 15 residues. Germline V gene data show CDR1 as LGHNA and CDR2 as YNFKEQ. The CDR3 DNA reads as TGTGCCAGCAGCCAAGATGGTACAGACAACTATGGCTACACCTTC. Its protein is CASSQDGTDNYGYTF.

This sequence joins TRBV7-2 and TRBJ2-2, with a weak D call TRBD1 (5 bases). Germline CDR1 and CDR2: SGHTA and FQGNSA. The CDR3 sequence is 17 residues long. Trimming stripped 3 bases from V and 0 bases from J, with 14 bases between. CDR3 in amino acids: CASSFRGSAANTGELFF. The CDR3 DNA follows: TGTGCCAGCAGCTTTAGGGGCTCCGCCGCGAACACCGGGGAGCTGTTTTTT.